Presented here are 20 T cell receptor beta chains from one specimen sequenced in a study of blood T cell repertoires in COVID-19 (dated by TCRdb to 2020 to 2022). The library came from the immunoSEQ multiplex PCR assay. Imported from immuneACCESS, the table was reduced by TCRdb to in-frame sequences with V and J called. These copies leave out some clones; in studies compared against another copy, an unresolved V gene accounts for under half, and the cause of the remainder is not known. This sample lists roughly 76,000 clones; roughly 87% were detected once. The top ten constitute over 25% of the sample. The sample consisted of peripheral blood. The receptors were gathered from a woman older than 75 with active or convalescent COVID-19.

A few counts support this clone. The chain uses TRBV2 and TRBJ1-2; D perhaps matches TRBD1 (6 bases). This CDR3 is built from 12 residues. Germline loops: CDR1 SNHLY, CDR2 FYNNEI. Trimming pared 6 bases from V and 6 bases from J, leaving 11 bases between. CDR3 in DNA: TGTGCCAGCAGGCTGGACAGTGATGGCTACACCTTC. It encodes CASRLDSDGYTF.

This clone is a singleton in its sample. The chain combines TRBV3-1 (or the pseudogene TRBV3-2) with TRBJ2-1; 8 bases are shared with TRBD2. Germline trimming cut 4 bases from V and 8 bases from J; bases unmatched to any gene: 7. Germline V gene sequence: CDR1 LGHDT, CDR2 YNNKEL (reference sequence). The CDR3 spans 14 residues. CDR3 in amino acids: CASSRSEAGDEQFF. The CDR3 DNA follows: TGTGCCAGCAGCCGGAGTGAAGCGGGGGATGAGCAGTTCTTC.

The V and J genes are TRBV7-8 and TRBJ2-4; no reliable D call. CDR3 size: 13 residues. Trimming took off 7 bases at V and 0 bases at J, with 7 bases between the two ends. Germline CDR1 reads SGHVS; CDR2 reads FQNEAQ. The CDR3 DNA is TGTGCCAGCACGCGGCTAGCCAAAAACATTCAGTACTTC. It is translated as CASTRLAKNIQYF.

The chain recombines TRBV4-3 with TRBJ2-2; D may be TRBD1 (5 bases). The CDR3 is made up of 14 amino acids. Germline CDR1 LGHNA, CDR2 YSLEER. With 3 bases removed from V and 3 bases from J, the gap between germline ends came to 8 bases. The CDR3 region has the DNA TGCGCCAGCAGCCAGCGCAGGGACACCGGGGAGCTGTTTTTT. Amino acid sequence: CASSQRRDTGELFF.

This chain joins TRBV7-2 and TRBJ1-5; 8 positions match TRBD1. The CDR3 is made up of 13 amino acids. The V gene end was trimmed by 5 bases and the J gene end by 5 bases; junction bases not matched to a gene: 2. The germline V gene has CDR1 SGHTA and CDR2 FQGNSA. The DNA of the CDR3 is TGTGCCAGCAGCACGGACAGGGATCAGCCCCAGCATTTT. This codes for CASSTDRDQPQHF.

J is TRBJ2-6 and V is TRBV7-8, with TRBD2 matching 10 bases. The trim removed 5 bases at V and 0 bases at J, leaving 4 bases unmatched. The germline V gene encodes CDR1 SGHVS and CDR2 FQNEAQ. The CDR3 runs to 17 residues. The CDR3 DNA is TGTGCCAGCAGCGGGAGCGGGGGGGACTCTGGGGCCAACGTCCTGACTTTC. Translated: CASSGSGGDSGANVLTF. The full variable domain, in which reference TRBV7-8 and TRBJ2-6 provide the parts outside the CDR3, is GAGVSQSPRYKVAKRGQDVALRCDPISGHVSLFWYQQALGQGPEFLTYFQNEAQLDKSGLPSDRFFAERPEGSVSTLKIQRTQQEDSAVYLCASSGSGGDSGANVLTFGAGSRLTVL.

The J gene is TRBJ1-5, the V gene TRBV28; TRBD1 matches at 9 bases. V was pared by 1 base and J by 0 bases, with 13 bases of the junction left unmatched. Germline V lookup: CDR1 MDHEN, CDR2 SYDVKM. This CDR3 has 20 amino acids. CDR3 DNA sequence: TGTGCCAGCAGTTTATTCCGGGACAGGGATCGGTTCGGTAGCAATCAGCCCCAGCATTTT. It is translated as CASSLFRDRDRFGSNQPQHF.

This clone was seen once. The chain has TRBV3-1 (or the pseudogene TRBV3-2) and TRBJ1-1, with D perhaps matching TRBD1 (6 bases). Trimming cost V 2 bases and J 6 bases, with 16 bases left between them. There are 15 residues in the CDR3. Germline assignment: CDR1 LGHDT and CDR2 YNNKEL (reference sequence). The CDR3 sequence: CASSQWEGDGAEAFF. The CDR3 DNA reads as TGTGCCAGCAGCCAATGGGAGGGGGATGGTGCTGAAGCTTTCTTT.

The chain joins TRBV6-2 or TRBV6-3 to TRBJ2-6; D may be TRBD2 (7 bases). CDR1 MNHEY and CDR2 SVGEGT come from the germline V gene. The CDR3 is 16 amino acids. The germline V and J ends were trimmed by 4 bases and 4 bases, with 14 bases remaining between them. The CDR3 loop is CASSSFGGAGANVLTF. The CDR3 DNA reads as TGTGCCAGCAGTTCCTTTGGGGGGGCGGGGGCCAACGTCCTGACTTTC.

The chain carries TRBV5-1 and TRBJ2-2; D is perhaps TRBD2 (5 bases). Trimming took off 0 bases at V and 4 bases at J, with 7 bases between the two ends. CDR1 is SGHRS, CDR2 YFSETQ, per germline. The length of the CDR3 is 14 residues. The CDR3 is CASSLAGLTGELFF. The CDR3 nucleotides are TGCGCCAGCAGCTTGGCCGGACTCACCGGGGAGCTGTTTTTT. The full variable domain, with the rest looked up from reference TRBV5-1 and TRBJ2-2, is KAGVTQTPRYLIKTRGQQVTLSCSPISGHRSVSWYQQTPGQGLQFLFEYFSETQRNKGNFPGRFSGRQFSNSRSEMNVSTLELGDSALYLCASSLAGLTGELFFGEGSRLTVL.

The chain joins TRBV4-3 to TRBJ2-2, with D possibly TRBD1 on 6 matching bases. Germline loops: CDR1 LGHNA, CDR2 YSLEER. The CDR3 is 15 amino acids. V shed 3 bases and J shed 5 bases, with 13 bases lying between them. CDR3 residues: CASSQIGGITGELFF. The CDR3 DNA sequence: TGCGCCAGCAGCCAGATAGGGGGAATTACCGGGGAGCTGTTTTTT.

V usage is TRBV5-1 and J usage is TRBJ2-7; 9 bases agree with TRBD1. The V gene end was trimmed by 0 bases and the J gene end by 9 bases; junction bases not matched to a gene: 4. Germline V lookup: CDR1 SGHRS, CDR2 YFSETQ. The CDR3 is 13 amino acids. CDR3 sequence reads: CASSLGQGDWQYF. The CDR3 DNA is TGCGCCAGCAGCTTGGGACAGGGGGATTGGCAGTACTTC.

The chain has TRBV4-3 and TRBJ2-3; 7 nucleotides match TRBD2. The CDR3 is 14 residues long. With V trimmed by 4 bases and J by 10 bases, 11 bases remained unmatched. Per germline, CDR1 LGHNA and CDR2 YSLEER. The CDR3 DNA sequence: TGCGCCAGCAGCCCAATAAGGGAGGGAAGCGCGCAGTATTTT. Translation gives CASSPIREGSAQYF.

V is TRBV27 and J is TRBJ2-5; D uncertain. Between the trimmed V and J ends, which lost 5 bases and 5 bases, there was a span of 12 bases. Germline-derived CDR1 and CDR2 are MNHEY and SMNVEV (reference sequence). The CDR3 loop spans 13 amino acids. The CDR3, as DNA: TGTGCCAGCAGTAGTCCGCCTACGGAGACCCAGTACTTC. Protein sequence: CASSSPPTETQYF.

The chain couples TRBV27 to TRBJ2-3; no definite D call. The germline gives CDR1 MNHEY, CDR2 SMNVEV (reference sequence). The CDR3 sequence is 14 residues long. Trimming stripped 5 bases from V and 0 bases from J, with 9 bases between. The CDR3, as DNA: TGTGCCAGCAGTCTAATACCCAGCACAGATACGCAGTATTTT. It translates to CASSLIPSTDTQYF.

The chain combines TRBV19 with TRBJ1-1, with no clear D. This CDR3 has 13 amino acids. Germline loops: CDR1 LNHDA, CDR2 SQIVND (reference sequence). V was pared by 1 base and J by 0 bases, with 3 bases between. The CDR3 nucleotides are TGTGCCAGTAGTATAGTAGTGAACACTGAAGCTTTCTTT. It encodes CASSIVVNTEAFF.

This chain joins TRBV5-6 and TRBJ1-3; the D is unclear. CDR3 length: 15 amino acids. Trimming cost V 0 bases and J 0 bases, with 7 bases left between them. Germline V gene lookup returns CDR1 SGHDT and CDR2 YYEEEE. CDR3 amino acids: CASSLGPYSGNTIYF. CDR3 DNA sequence: TGTGCCAGCAGCTTGGGCCCCTACTCTGGAAACACCATATATTTT.

The V call is TRBV6-5, the J call TRBJ2-7; 9 bases fit TRBD2. The CDR3 consists of 16 residues. Germline CDR1 is MNHEY and CDR2 is SVGAGI. Trimming took 0 bases from V and 12 from J; bases not matched to a gene: 15. CDR3 coding DNA: TGTGCCAGCAGTTACTCCTCGGAGCGGGGGGTTGAAGTGTCGTACTTC. Its translation is CASSYSSERGVEVSYF.

The chain is built from TRBV28 and TRBJ2-7, with D perhaps TRBD2 (6 bases). Per the germline V gene, CDR1 is MDHEN and CDR2 is SYDVKM. V lost 7 bases and J 4 bases, leaving 8 bases between the germline ends. The CDR3 extends over 11 amino acids. For the CDR3, the DNA is TGTGCCAGCATCGCGGGATACGAGCAGTACTTC. It codes for CASIAGYEQYF.

The chain uses TRBV12-3 or TRBV12-4 and TRBJ2-3; the D is unclear. This CDR3 has 12 amino acids. Trimming took 3 bases from V and 8 from J, leaving 9 bases between them. In DNA form, the CDR3 reads TGTGCCAGCAGTTTGGGCTCCGTTACGCAGTATTTT. The encoded protein is CASSLGSVTQYF.